Listed below are T cell receptor beta chains from one sample, sequenced in a study of OX40 agonist ivuxolimab in advanced cancers. Some clones are missing from TCRdb's copy, which holds only in-frame ones; the method was immunoSEQ multiplex PCR. The sample includes about 140,000 clones, roughly 91% of them seen just once. Source: CD4+ or CD8+ T cells sorted from blood, taken in a trial of the OX40 agonist ivuxolimab. All receptors come from an adult with an advanced solid tumor such as melanoma, head and neck, liver or kidney cancer. Each CDR3 is given with its conserved first and last residue. A D gene is named only where the DNA matches it firmly. Not every row has a clone size; where given, it reads once, few, many or a size class.

DNA	CDR3	D	V	J	size
TGCGCCAGCAGCGCGGTCAGGGGGATGAACACTGAAGCTTTCTTT	CASSAVRGMNTEAFF	TRBD1	TRBV5-1	TRBJ1-1	NA
TGTGCCAGTAGTATGAGTCCAGTTACCGGAAACACCATATATTTT	CASSMSPVTGNTIYF	NA	TRBV19	TRBJ1-3	NA
TGTGCCAGTAAGCCTGGACCCTCCAGGCATAATTCACCCCTCCACTTT	CASKPGPSRHNSPLHF	NA	TRBV19	TRBJ1-6	NA
TGTGCCAGCAGTAACTGGACTAGCTACGAGCAGTACTTC	CASSNWTSYEQYF	TRBD2	TRBV6-6	TRBJ2-7	NA
TGTGCCAGCAGCCGTGATCCCTTTAATGAAAAACTGTTTTTT	CASSRDPFNEKLFF	NA	TRBV27	TRBJ1-4	NA
TGTGCCAGCAGCCTCAAGGGGTGGGGCCCGAACACTGAAGCTTTCTTT	CASSLKGWGPNTEAFF	NA	TRBV5-4	TRBJ1-1	NA
TGTGCCAGCAGCTCGGGGGGGGGCCAGGATACGCAGTATTTT	CASSSGGGQDTQYF	TRBD2	TRBV7-7	TRBJ2-3	NA
TGTGCCAGCAGCAAGGCGGGACAGGGCTCGGGCGGGGCCAACGTCCTGACTTTC	CASSKAGQGSGGANVLTF	TRBD1	TRBV7-3	TRBJ2-6	NA
TGTGCCTGGAGTGTGGGGGGTAGCGGGACAGAGACCCAGTACTTC	CAWSVGGSGTETQYF	TRBD2	TRBV30	TRBJ2-5	NA
TGTGCCACACGAGGGGAGGGGGAGGGTGGCTACACCTTC	CATRGEGEGGYTF	NA	TRBV15	TRBJ1-2	NA
TGTGCCAGCAGTTCCCGAGGATCCTCTCGAGCTGAAGCTTTCTTT	CASSSRGSSRAEAFF	NA	TRBV28	TRBJ1-1	NA
TGCGCCAGCAGCCAAGGCTGGGAAAATAGGCACCGGGACAGTTTACAAGAGACCCAGTACTTC	CASSQGWENRHRDSLQETQYF	TRBD1	TRBV4-3	TRBJ2-5	once
TGTGCCACCAGCAGAGGAGAACAGGGGGGATATGGCTACACCTTC	CATSRGEQGGYGYTF	TRBD1	TRBV15	TRBJ1-2	once
TGTGCCAGCAGCTTTTCATCGCCCTACGAGCAGTACTTC	CASSFSSPYEQYF	NA	TRBV7-2	TRBJ2-7	NA
TGTGCCAGCAGTTACTCGCTGGGAGATACGCAGTATTTT	CASSYSLGDTQYF	NA	TRBV6-5	TRBJ2-3	NA
TGTGCCAGCAGGGGGACTAGCGGGAGCTACGAGCAGTACTTC	CASRGTSGSYEQYF	TRBD2	TRBV6-1	TRBJ2-7	NA
TGTGCCAGCAGGCCCGCGGGGTCCTATGGCTACACCTTC	CASRPAGSYGYTF	NA	TRBV7-2	TRBJ1-2	NA
TGTGCCAGCAGCCTGATTGATCAGCCCCAGCATTTT	CASSLIDQPQHF	NA	TRBV5-6	TRBJ1-5	NA